The clone carrying this T cell receptor (beta chain) was picked up many times. Its target is not known. The data were obtained in a study of Graves' ophthalmopathy and Graves' hyperthyroidism. The authors amplified TCR beta CDR3 regions from RNA transcripts. Second-round multiplex PCR came after a first-round RT-PCR that employed HTBI primers. In TCRdb, the multiplex PCR reads were re-called with MiXCR into one record per CDR3 protein. There are 170,000 or so distinct CDR3 sequences in the sample; roughly 36% occur only once, and over 7% lies in the top ten. The CDR3 sequence is 19 residues long. Trimming stripped 6 bases from V and 2 bases from J, with 26 bases between. Germline V lookup: CDR1 LGHNA, CDR2 YNFKEQ. Study results and limitations: Ophthalmopathy progression was predicted with 70.59% sensitivity and about 72% specificity. Most thyroid-expanded clonotypes exceeding 0.001 frequency were also found in blood.

The TCR originated in a man aged 25-45 years with Graves' ophthalmopathy. The genes are TRBV4-2 and TRBJ1-5; perhaps TRBD1 as D (6 bases). Sequences were obtained from peripheral blood. The chain's CDR3 is CASSIQLGGPNSGNQPQHF. In DNA, the CDR3 is TGTGCCAGCAGTATTCAATTAGGGGGTCCGAATAGTGGCAATCAGCCCCAGCATTTT.